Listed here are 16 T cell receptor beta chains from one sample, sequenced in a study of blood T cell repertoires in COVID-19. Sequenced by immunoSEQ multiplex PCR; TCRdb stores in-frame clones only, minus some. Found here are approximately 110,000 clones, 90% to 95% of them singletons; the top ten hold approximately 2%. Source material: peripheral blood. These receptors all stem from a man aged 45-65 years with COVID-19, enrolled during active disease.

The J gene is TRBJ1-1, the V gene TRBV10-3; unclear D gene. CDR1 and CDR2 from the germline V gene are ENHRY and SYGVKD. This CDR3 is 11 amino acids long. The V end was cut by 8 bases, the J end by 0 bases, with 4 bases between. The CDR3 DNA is TGTGCCATCGGGCTGAACACTGAAGCTTTCTTT. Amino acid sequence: CAIGLNTEAFF.

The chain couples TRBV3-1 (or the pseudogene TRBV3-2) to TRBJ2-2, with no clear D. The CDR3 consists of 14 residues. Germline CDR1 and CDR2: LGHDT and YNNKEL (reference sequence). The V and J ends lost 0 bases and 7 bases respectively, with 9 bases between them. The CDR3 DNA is TGTGCCAGCAGCCAAGATGACCGGGTCGGGGAGCTGTTTTTT. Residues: CASSQDDRVGELFF.

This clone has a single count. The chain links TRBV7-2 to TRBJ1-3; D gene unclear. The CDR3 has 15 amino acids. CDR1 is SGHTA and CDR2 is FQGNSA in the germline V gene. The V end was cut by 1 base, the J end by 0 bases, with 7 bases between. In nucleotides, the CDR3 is TGTGCCAGCAGCTTAGAAGACAACTCTGGAAACACCATATATTTT. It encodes CASSLEDNSGNTIYF.

The DNA of the CDR3 is TGCGCCAGCAGTGAGAGGACTAGCGGGCCCTCCTACAATGAGCAGTTCTTC. It encodes CASSERTSGPSYNEQFF. The chain employs TRBV10-2 and TRBJ2-1; 11 nucleotides line up with TRBD2. Germline CDR1 reads WSHSY; CDR2 reads SAAADI. V shed 2 bases and J 0 bases; nucleotides not matched to a gene: 3. The CDR3 contains 17 residues.

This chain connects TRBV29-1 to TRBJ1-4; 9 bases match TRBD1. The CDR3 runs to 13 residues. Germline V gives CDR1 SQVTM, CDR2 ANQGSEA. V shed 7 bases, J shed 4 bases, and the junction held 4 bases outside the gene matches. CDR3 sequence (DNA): TGCAGCGCAAAGGGACAGGGTAATGAAAAACTGTTTTTT. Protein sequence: CSAKGQGNEKLFF.

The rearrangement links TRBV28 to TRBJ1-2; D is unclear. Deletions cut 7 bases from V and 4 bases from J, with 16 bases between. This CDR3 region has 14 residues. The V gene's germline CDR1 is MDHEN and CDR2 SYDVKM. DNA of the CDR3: TGTGCCAGCACCACGGGAGTTAGTTTCTATGGCTACACCTTC. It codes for CASTTGVSFYGYTF.

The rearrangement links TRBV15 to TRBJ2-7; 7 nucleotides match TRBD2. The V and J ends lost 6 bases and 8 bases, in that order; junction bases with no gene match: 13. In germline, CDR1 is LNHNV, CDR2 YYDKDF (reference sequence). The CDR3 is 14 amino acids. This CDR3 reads CATSPDRDYVQQYV. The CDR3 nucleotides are TGTGCCACCAGTCCCGATCGGGACTACGTTCAGCAGTACGTC.

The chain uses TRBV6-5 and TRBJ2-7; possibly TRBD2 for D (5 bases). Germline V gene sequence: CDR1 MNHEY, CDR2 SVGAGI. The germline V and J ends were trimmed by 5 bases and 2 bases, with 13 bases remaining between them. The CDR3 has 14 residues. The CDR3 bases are TGTGCCAGCAGTAGTCTAGCAGCAGCCTACGAGCAGTACTTC. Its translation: CASSSLAAAYEQYF.

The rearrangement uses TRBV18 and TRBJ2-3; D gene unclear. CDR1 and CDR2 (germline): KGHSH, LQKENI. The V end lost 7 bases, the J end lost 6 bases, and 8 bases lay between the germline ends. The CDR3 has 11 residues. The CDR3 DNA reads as TGTGCCAGCTTTTTCTCCGATACGCAGTATTTT. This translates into CASFFSDTQYF.

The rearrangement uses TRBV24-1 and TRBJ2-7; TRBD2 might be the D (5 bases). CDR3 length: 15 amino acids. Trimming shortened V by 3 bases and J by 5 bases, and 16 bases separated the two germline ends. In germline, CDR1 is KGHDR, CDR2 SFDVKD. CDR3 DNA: TGTGCCACCAGTGATCCCGCGGGCGGTATGAACGAGCAGTACTTC. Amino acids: CATSDPAGGMNEQYF.

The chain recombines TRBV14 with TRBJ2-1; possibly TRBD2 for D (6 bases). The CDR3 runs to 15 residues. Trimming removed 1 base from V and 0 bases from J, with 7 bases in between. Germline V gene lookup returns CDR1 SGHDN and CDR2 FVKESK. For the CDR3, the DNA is TGTGCCAGCAGCCAAGGGACTAACTCCTACAATGAGCAGTTCTTC. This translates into CASSQGTNSYNEQFF.

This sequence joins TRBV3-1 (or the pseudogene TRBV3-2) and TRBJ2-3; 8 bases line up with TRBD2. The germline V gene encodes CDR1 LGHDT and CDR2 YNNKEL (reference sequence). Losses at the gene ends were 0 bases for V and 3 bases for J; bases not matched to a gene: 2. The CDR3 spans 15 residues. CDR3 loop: CASSQDSGNTDTQYF. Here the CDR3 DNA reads TGTGCCAGCAGCCAAGATAGCGGGAATACAGATACGCAGTATTTT.

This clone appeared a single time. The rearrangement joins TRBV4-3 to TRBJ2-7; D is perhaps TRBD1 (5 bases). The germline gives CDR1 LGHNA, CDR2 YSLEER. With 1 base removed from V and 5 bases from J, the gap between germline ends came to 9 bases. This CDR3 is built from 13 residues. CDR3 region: CASSQVAGHEQYF. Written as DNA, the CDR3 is TGCGCCAGCAGCCAAGTGGCAGGGCACGAGCAGTACTTC.

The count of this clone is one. The DNA of the CDR3 is TGTGCCAGCAGCGTCGCCCCCCTTGCGGGAGGTGTCGAGCAGTACTTC. Encoded protein: CASSVAPLAGGVEQYF. This chain joins TRBV9 and TRBJ2-7; TRBD2 aligns across 8 bases. Germline values: CDR1 SGDLS, CDR2 YYNGEE. This CDR3 contains 16 residues. With 2 bases clipped from V and 6 bases from J, the junction kept 13 bases outside the gene matches.

The CDR3, as DNA: TGTGCCAGTAGTATCATTACCGGGACAGGGAACAATCAGCCCCAGCATTTT. As protein: CASSIITGTGNNQPQHF. The chain links TRBV19 to TRBJ1-5; TRBD1 matches at 9 bases. Per germline, CDR1 LNHDA and CDR2 SQIVND (reference sequence). Trimming cost V 3 bases and J 3 bases; bases outside gene matches: 9. The CDR3 length is 17 residues.

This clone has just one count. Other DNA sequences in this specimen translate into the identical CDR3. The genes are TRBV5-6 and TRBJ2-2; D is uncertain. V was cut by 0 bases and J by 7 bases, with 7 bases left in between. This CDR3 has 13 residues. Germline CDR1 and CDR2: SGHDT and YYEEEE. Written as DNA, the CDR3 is TGTGCCAGCAGCTTGGCCTGGAGCGGGGAGCTGTTTTTT. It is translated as CASSLAWSGELFF.